These T cell receptor beta chains were read from a single sample in a study of regulatory T cells in long-lasting Graves disease. TCRdb reprocessed the multiplex PCR reads via MiXCR and lists one record per CDR3 protein. The sample contains about 290,000 distinct CDR3 sequences, approximately 20% of which appear only once. This specimen consisted of peripheral blood mononuclear cells (PBMCs), obtained when the disease was refractory, from a patient treated with antithyroid drugs. These receptors originate from a female donor with Graves disease. The CDR3 runs from the conserved cysteine through the conserved F or W. D genes are given only for firm matches. Clone size is given for some rows only: seen once, a few or many times, or a class if the clone is expanded.

clone size: -
J gene: TRBJ2-5
V gene: TRBV7-9
D gene: -
CDR3 protein: CASSLTAARRETQYF
CDR3 DNA: TGTGCCAGCAGCTTAACGGCAGCGCGGCGAGAGACCCAGTACTTC

clone size: few
J gene: TRBJ2-4
V gene: TRBV18
D gene: -
CDR3 protein: CASSRIAKNIQYF
CDR3 DNA: TGTGCCAGCTCACGAATAGCCAAAAACATTCAGTACTTC

clone size: many
J gene: TRBJ1-4
V gene: TRBV6-1
D gene: -
CDR3 protein: CASSDTTDLNEKLFF
CDR3 DNA: TGTGCCAGCAGTGATACCACGGACCTTAATGAAAAACTGTTTTTT

clone size: few
J gene: TRBJ1-4
V gene: TRBV6-2/TRBV6-3
D gene: -
CDR3 protein: CASSESLEVGEKLFF
CDR3 DNA: TGTGCCAGCAGTGAAAGTCTAGAGGTTGGTGAAAAACTGTTTTTT

clone size: many
J gene: TRBJ2-7
V gene: TRBV28
D gene: -
CDR3 protein: CASSFGGDSYEQYF
CDR3 DNA: TGTGCCAGCAGTTTCGGCGGGGACTCCTACGAGCAGTACTTC

clone size: -
J gene: TRBJ2-3
V gene: TRBV9
D gene: TRBD2
CDR3 protein: CAGSRGVTDTQYF
CDR3 DNA: TGTGCCGGATCCCGGGGGGTAACAGATACGCAGTATTTT

clone size: few
J gene: TRBJ1-1
V gene: TRBV6-1
D gene: -
CDR3 protein: CASTPGRTTEAFF
CDR3 DNA: TGTGCCAGCACCCCCGGGCGAACCACTGAAGCTTTCTTT

clone size: many
J gene: TRBJ2-2
V gene: TRBV24-1
D gene: -
CDR3 protein: CATSDFFGTGELFF
CDR3 DNA: TGTGCCACCAGTGATTTCTTCGGCACCGGGGAGCTGTTTTTT

clone size: -
J gene: TRBJ2-1
V gene: TRBV28
D gene: TRBD2
CDR3 protein: CASSRLAASYNEQFF
CDR3 DNA: TGTGCCAGCAGTCGACTAGCGGCCTCCTACAATGAGCAGTTCTTC

clone size: many
J gene: TRBJ1-1
V gene: TRBV2
D gene: -
CDR3 protein: CASSEGDPYTEAFF
CDR3 DNA: TGTGCCAGCAGTGAAGGGGACCCCTACACTGAAGCTTTCTTT

clone size: many
J gene: TRBJ2-5
V gene: TRBV11-2
D gene: -
CDR3 protein: CASSLVSVQETQYF
CDR3 DNA: TGTGCCAGCAGCTTAGTGTCAGTTCAAGAGACCCAGTACTTC

clone size: few
J gene: TRBJ1-4
V gene: TRBV19
D gene: -
CDR3 protein: CASSMGAATNEKLFF
CDR3 DNA: TGTGCCAGTAGTATGGGGGCCGCAACTAATGAAAAACTGTTTTTT

clone size: many
J gene: TRBJ1-1
V gene: TRBV5-4
D gene: TRBD1
CDR3 protein: CASSRTTGGFTEAFF
CDR3 DNA: TGTGCCAGCAGTCGAACGACAGGGGGCTTCACTGAAGCTTTCTTT

clone size: -
J gene: TRBJ2-7
V gene: TRBV20-1
D gene: TRBD2
CDR3 protein: CSARRNKEGLAGAVEQYF
CDR3 DNA: TGCAGTGCTAGACGTAATAAAGAGGGACTAGCGGGGGCCGTCGAGCAGTACTTC

clone size: -
J gene: TRBJ2-2
V gene: TRBV6-2/TRBV6-3
D gene: TRBD2
CDR3 protein: CASRFSGTNTGELFF
CDR3 DNA: TGTGCCAGCAGGTTTAGCGGGACGAACACCGGGGAGCTGTTTTTT

clone size: few
J gene: TRBJ1-1
V gene: TRBV28
D gene: -
CDR3 protein: CATIAWGTEAFF
CDR3 DNA: TGTGCCACCATCGCCTGGGGCACTGAAGCTTTCTTT

clone size: many
J gene: TRBJ2-7
V gene: TRBV6-1
D gene: -
CDR3 protein: CASSKYFRDGPYEQYF
CDR3 DNA: TGTGCCAGCAGTAAATACTTCCGGGACGGACCCTACGAGCAGTACTTC

clone size: -
J gene: TRBJ2-2
V gene: TRBV5-1
D gene: TRBD1
CDR3 protein: CASSLGQGTGELFF
CDR3 DNA: TGCGCCAGCAGCTTGGGACAGGGGACCGGGGAGCTGTTTTTT

clone size: few
J gene: TRBJ1-2
V gene: TRBV20-1
D gene: -
CDR3 protein: CSARVAGFYGYTF
CDR3 DNA: TGCAGTGCTAGAGTAGCAGGTTTCTATGGCTACACCTTC

clone size: -
J gene: TRBJ1-1
V gene: TRBV29-1
D gene: -
CDR3 protein: CSVEFDGAEAFF
CDR3 DNA: TGCAGCGTTGAATTTGATGGCGCTGAAGCTTTCTTT

clone size: many
J gene: TRBJ1-1
V gene: TRBV6-1
D gene: -
CDR3 protein: CASSADRTNTEAFF
CDR3 DNA: TGTGCCAGCAGTGCGGACAGAACCAACACTGAAGCTTTCTTT

clone size: -
J gene: TRBJ1-6
V gene: TRBV5-8
D gene: TRBD1
CDR3 protein: CASRVDRGPTYNSPLHF
CDR3 DNA: TGTGCCAGCAGAGTTGACAGGGGGCCGACCTATAATTCACCCCTCCACTTT

clone size: few
J gene: TRBJ2-7
V gene: TRBV6-1
D gene: TRBD2
CDR3 protein: CASSEEAGASYEQYF
CDR3 DNA: TGTGCCAGCAGTGAAGAAGCGGGAGCGTCCTACGAGCAGTACTTC

clone size: -
J gene: TRBJ1-1
V gene: TRBV3-1
D gene: -
CDR3 protein: CACSQGGGTEAFF
CDR3 DNA: TGTGCCTGCAGCCAAGGTGGGGGGACTGAAGCTTTCTTT

clone size: -
J gene: TRBJ1-2
V gene: TRBV7-8
D gene: -
CDR3 protein: CASSLVGSYGYTF
CDR3 DNA: TGTGCCAGCAGCTTAGTCGGGAGCTATGGCTACACCTTC

clone size: few
J gene: TRBJ1-1
V gene: TRBV7-2
D gene: -
CDR3 protein: CASSLEQGLNTEAFF
CDR3 DNA: TGTGCCAGCAGCTTAGAACAGGGATTGAACACTGAAGCTTTCTTT

clone size: many
J gene: TRBJ2-7
V gene: TRBV10-3
D gene: TRBD2
CDR3 protein: CATIGLAGAREQYF
CDR3 DNA: TGTGCCACCATCGGACTAGCGGGAGCTCGCGAGCAGTACTTC

clone size: few
J gene: TRBJ1-6
V gene: TRBV6-9
D gene: TRBD1
CDR3 protein: CASSYLGQGTSPLHF
CDR3 DNA: TGTGCCAGCAGTTACTTAGGACAGGGTACTTCACCCCTCCACTTT

clone size: few
J gene: TRBJ2-7
V gene: TRBV6-1
D gene: TRBD2
CDR3 protein: CASSRASGIYEQYF
CDR3 DNA: TGTGCCAGCAGTAGGGCTAGCGGGATCTACGAGCAGTACTTC

clone size: few
J gene: TRBJ2-2
V gene: TRBV12-3/TRBV12-4
D gene: TRBD2
CDR3 protein: CASSLEQGLAGNTGELFF
CDR3 DNA: TGTGCCAGCAGTTTGGAACAGGGACTAGCGGGGAACACCGGGGAGCTGTTTTTT

clone size: -
J gene: TRBJ1-2
V gene: TRBV7-2
D gene: -
CDR3 protein: CASSSNLPGSGYTF
CDR3 DNA: TGTGCCAGCAGCTCAAACCTCCCCGGTAGTGGCTACACCTTC

clone size: -
J gene: TRBJ2-2
V gene: TRBV19
D gene: -
CDR3 protein: CASSENSANTGELFF
CDR3 DNA: TGTGCCAGTAGTGAAAATAGCGCGAACACCGGGGAGCTGTTTTTT

clone size: many
J gene: TRBJ2-5
V gene: TRBV6-2/TRBV6-3
D gene: -
CDR3 protein: CASRNRLGRNQETQYF
CDR3 DNA: TGTGCCAGCAGAAATCGACTAGGGCGGAACCAAGAGACCCAGTACTTC

clone size: many
J gene: TRBJ1-1
V gene: TRBV20-1
D gene: -
CDR3 protein: CSSWKTEAFF
CDR3 DNA: TGCAGTTCATGGAAAACTGAAGCTTTCTTT

clone size: -
J gene: TRBJ1-2
V gene: TRBV4-3
D gene: -
CDR3 protein: CASSQVETGPNYGYTF
CDR3 DNA: TGCGCCAGCAGCCAAGTCGAGACGGGTCCTAACTATGGCTACACCTTC

clone size: few
J gene: TRBJ2-3
V gene: TRBV5-4
D gene: TRBD2
CDR3 protein: CASSLRLAGVKDTQYF
CDR3 DNA: TGTGCCAGCAGCCTGCGACTAGCGGGAGTCAAAGATACGCAGTATTTT

clone size: -
J gene: TRBJ2-1
V gene: TRBV20-1
D gene: TRBD2
CDR3 protein: CSARWLAVYNEQFF
CDR3 DNA: TGCAGTGCTAGGTGGCTAGCGGTTTACAATGAGCAGTTCTTC

clone size: many
J gene: TRBJ1-5
V gene: TRBV12-3/TRBV12-4
D gene: TRBD1
CDR3 protein: CASSWSRQGGQPQHF
CDR3 DNA: TGTGCCAGCAGTTGGTCCCGACAGGGTGGGCAGCCCCAGCATTTT

clone size: -
J gene: TRBJ2-1
V gene: TRBV27
D gene: TRBD1
CDR3 protein: CASCLPAGQGKYNEQFF
CDR3 DNA: TGTGCCAGCTGTCTCCCCGCGGGACAGGGGAAATACAATGAGCAGTTCTTC

clone size: -
J gene: TRBJ2-7
V gene: TRBV6-2/TRBV6-3
D gene: -
CDR3 protein: CASSYLGGTGKSYEQYF
CDR3 DNA: TGTGCCAGCAGTTACCTGGGAGGGACAGGAAAATCCTACGAGCAGTACTTC

clone size: -
J gene: TRBJ1-5
V gene: TRBV7-2
D gene: TRBD1
CDR3 protein: CAGGQGNQPQHF
CDR3 DNA: TGTGCCGGTGGACAGGGGAATCAGCCCCAGCATTTT

clone size: -
J gene: TRBJ2-1
V gene: TRBV7-2
D gene: TRBD2
CDR3 protein: CASSLVAGGGDEQFF
CDR3 DNA: TGTGCCAGCAGCTTAGTGGCGGGAGGAGGTGATGAGCAGTTCTTC

clone size: many
J gene: TRBJ1-1
V gene: TRBV20-1
D gene: -
CDR3 protein: CSARDILNTEAFF
CDR3 DNA: TGCAGTGCTAGAGATATCCTGAACACTGAAGCTTTCTTT

clone size: many
J gene: TRBJ2-5
V gene: TRBV7-9
D gene: -
CDR3 protein: CASSRPYRGETQYF
CDR3 DNA: TGTGCCAGCAGTCGGCCGTACCGTGGGGAGACCCAGTACTTC

clone size: -
J gene: TRBJ1-5
V gene: TRBV5-4
D gene: -
CDR3 protein: CASSVSGGQNQPQHF
CDR3 DNA: TGTGCCAGCAGCGTAAGCGGGGGGCAGAATCAGCCCCAGCATTTT

clone size: many
J gene: TRBJ2-2
V gene: TRBV20-1
D gene: TRBD2
CDR3 protein: CSARLAGEGYTGELFF
CDR3 DNA: TGCAGTGCTAGGCTAGCGGGAGAAGGTTACACCGGGGAGCTGTTTTTT

clone size: -
J gene: TRBJ2-2
V gene: TRBV3-1
D gene: -
CDR3 protein: CASSPIYAPNTGELFF
CDR3 DNA: TGTGCCAGCAGCCCGATCTACGCCCCGAACACCGGGGAGCTGTTTTTT

clone size: -
J gene: TRBJ2-1
V gene: TRBV18
D gene: -
CDR3 protein: CASSPVVARSSYNEQFF
CDR3 DNA: TGTGCCAGCTCACCCGTGGTGGCACGGAGTTCCTACAATGAGCAGTTCTTC

clone size: -
J gene: TRBJ1-1
V gene: TRBV19
D gene: -
CDR3 protein: CASTSRRTEAFF
CDR3 DNA: TGTGCCAGTACCTCCCGGAGGACTGAAGCTTTCTTT

clone size: few
J gene: TRBJ1-2
V gene: TRBV27
D gene: -
CDR3 protein: CASSPDGPNESYGYTF
CDR3 DNA: TGTGCCAGCAGTCCGGACGGTCCGAACGAGAGCTATGGCTACACCTTC

clone size: -
J gene: TRBJ2-2
V gene: TRBV7-2
D gene: TRBD2
CDR3 protein: CASRTSGTTGELFF
CDR3 DNA: TGTGCCAGCAGGACTAGCGGAACCACCGGGGAGCTGTTTTTT

clone size: -
J gene: TRBJ2-1
V gene: TRBV10-1
D gene: -
CDR3 protein: CASSDSLGDDEQFF
CDR3 DNA: TGCGCCAGCAGTGATTCCCTAGGGGATGATGAGCAGTTCTTC

clone size: few
J gene: TRBJ2-5
V gene: TRBV9
D gene: TRBD1
CDR3 protein: CASSDAETRGQETQYF
CDR3 DNA: TGTGCCAGCAGCGACGCCGAAACCAGGGGGCAAGAGACCCAGTACTTC

clone size: few
J gene: TRBJ2-1
V gene: TRBV7-2
D gene: -
CDR3 protein: CASSLLIRGVGEQFF
CDR3 DNA: TGTGCCAGCAGCTTATTAATCCGAGGGGTTGGTGAGCAGTTCTTC

clone size: once
J gene: TRBJ2-2
V gene: TRBV25-1
D gene: -
CDR3 protein: CASGPTGYENTGELFF
CDR3 DNA: TGTGCCAGCGGACCAACGGGATACGAGAACACCGGGGAGCTGTTTTTT

clone size: many
J gene: TRBJ2-7
V gene: TRBV12-3/TRBV12-4
D gene: -
CDR3 protein: CASRALTDSYEQYF
CDR3 DNA: TGTGCCAGCAGGGCTTTGACTGATTCCTACGAGCAGTACTTC

clone size: many
J gene: TRBJ2-7
V gene: TRBV20-1
D gene: TRBD2
CDR3 protein: CSAPSGRSYEQYF
CDR3 DNA: TGCAGTGCCCCTAGCGGTCGGTCCTACGAGCAGTACTTC